The text below deals with one T cell receptor (beta chain). What it binds is not known. The data originate from a study of T-cell memory formation after mild COVID-19. Study conclusions and caveats: Memory sampled before infection contained some responding clones, suggesting cross-reactive memory joined. Confirmation was lacking for SARS-CoV-2 specificity of second-wave clones that peaked on day 37. Of the contracting clones, CD4+ ones lay mainly in CM and EM, and CD8+ ones in EMRA.

V was cut by 4 bases and J by 5 bases, with 16 bases left in between. Germline loops: CDR1 SEHNR, CDR2 FQNEAQ (reference sequence). CDR3 size: 15 residues. MiXCR was run by TCRdb on the 5' RACE reads, yielding one entry per CDR3 protein. The sample includes about 540,000 distinct CDR3 sequences, around 21% of them seen just once. Sequenced: PBMCs or a T cell subset sorted from them (not recorded which). The rearrangement uses TRBV7-9 and TRBJ2-3; tentatively, D is TRBD2 (5 bases). The sequence derives from an adult woman who had mild COVID-19 (a few samples of this study predate the infection). Cell type and time point are not known. The CDR3 DNA reads TGTGCCAGCAGCTCCCTCATGGAGGTCGTAGATACGCAGTATTTT. It specifies CASSSLMEVVDTQYF. Full variable domain (missing parts from reference TRBV7-9 and TRBJ2-3): DTGVSQNPRHKITKRGQNVTFRCDPISEHNRLYWYRQTLGQGPEFLTYFQNEAQLEKSRLLSDRFSAERPKGSFSTLEIQRTEQGDSAMYLCASSSLMEVVDTQYFGPGTRLTVL.